What follows describes a single T cell receptor beta chain. The antigen is unknown. CDR3 size: 12 residues. Trimming cost V 7 bases and J 15 bases; bases outside gene matches: 14. CDR1 is SQVTM and CDR2 is ANQGSEA in the germline V gene. These donors were members of the approximately 110-subject validation cohort, a group separate from the approximately 700-subject first cohort. The sample belongs to a study of cytomegalovirus exposure and HLA in healthy donors. Points from the study as a whole: In vitro, a few CMV-associated chains proved specific for CMV antigens.

TCRdb's copy holds only in-frame clones and misses some; the assay was immunoSEQ multiplex PCR. This sample carries roughly 98,000 clones, about 88% of them seen once, and the ten largest clones take over 6%. The specimen was PBMCs. The TCR originated in a man aged 18 to 35 in good health and CMV-seropositive. The chain combines TRBV29-1 with TRBJ2-1; the match to TRBD2 covers 8 bases. The CDR3 DNA sequence: TGCAGCGGCTGGCTACCTGCGGGAGGAGGGTTCTTC. It encodes CSGWLPAGGGFF.